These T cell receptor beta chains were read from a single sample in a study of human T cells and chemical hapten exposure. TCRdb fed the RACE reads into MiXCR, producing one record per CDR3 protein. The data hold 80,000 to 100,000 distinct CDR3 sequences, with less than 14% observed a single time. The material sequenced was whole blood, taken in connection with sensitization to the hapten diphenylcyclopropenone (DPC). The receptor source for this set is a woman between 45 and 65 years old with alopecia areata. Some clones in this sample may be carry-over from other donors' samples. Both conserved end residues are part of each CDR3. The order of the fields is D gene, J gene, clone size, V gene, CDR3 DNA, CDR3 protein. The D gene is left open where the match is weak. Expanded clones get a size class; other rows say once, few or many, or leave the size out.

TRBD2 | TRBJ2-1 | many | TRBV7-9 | TGTGCCAGCAGAACGGGACTAGCGGACATCTACAATGAGCAGTTCTTC | CASRTGLADIYNEQFF
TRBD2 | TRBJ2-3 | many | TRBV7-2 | TGTGCCAGCAGCTCGGGACTAGCGGGAGGGCACACAGATACGCAGTATTTT | CASSSGLAGGHTDTQYF
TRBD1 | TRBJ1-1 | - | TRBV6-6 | TGTGCCAGCAGTGCCCGGGACAGGGGAGGCAAAGCTTTCTTT | CASSARDRGGKAFF
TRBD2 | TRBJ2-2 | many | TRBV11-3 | TGTGCCAGCAGCGCCGGACTAGCGGGGGGCACCGGGGAGCTGTTTTTT | CASSAGLAGGTGELFF
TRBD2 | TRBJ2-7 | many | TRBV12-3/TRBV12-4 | TGTGCCAGCGGGCGGGGGGCCTACGAGCAGTACTTC | CASGRGAYEQYF
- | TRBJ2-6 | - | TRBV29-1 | TGCAGCGTTGGGGGGGACATCATCTCTGGGGCCAACGTCCTGACTTTC | CSVGGDIISGANVLTF
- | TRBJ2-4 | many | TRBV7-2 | TGTGCCAGCAGCCCCCAAAATCCGTGGGACTTATTAGCCAAAAACATTCAGTACTTC | CASSPQNPWDLLAKNIQYF
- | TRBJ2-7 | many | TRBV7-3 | TGTGCCAGCAGCTCCGAGAGGATGGGGGAGCAGTACTTC | CASSSERMGEQYF
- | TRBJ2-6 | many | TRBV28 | TGTGCCAGCAGTTTAGCGGGTACTGGGGCCAACGTCCTGACTTTC | CASSLAGTGANVLTF
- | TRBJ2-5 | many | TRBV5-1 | TGCGCCAGCAGCTTGGGAGGGGGAGAGACCCAGTACTTC | CASSLGGGETQYF
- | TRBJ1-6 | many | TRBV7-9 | TGTGCCAGCAGCTCGTGGGGGTCACCCCTCCACTTT | CASSSWGSPLHF
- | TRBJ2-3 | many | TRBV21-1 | TGTGCCAGCAGCAAAAGAGGAACTAGCGGGACGACAGATACGCAGTATTTT | CASSKRGTSGTTDTQYF
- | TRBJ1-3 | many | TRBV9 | TGTGCCAGCAGCGGAGGACAGCTCTCTGGAAACACCATATATTTT | CASSGGQLSGNTIYF
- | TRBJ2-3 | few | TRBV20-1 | TGCAGTGCTAGAGAGGAGCGGCACGCGAGCACAGATACGCAGTATTTT | CSAREERHASTDTQYF
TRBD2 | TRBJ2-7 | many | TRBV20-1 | TGCAGTGCGGCAGCGGGAGGGAGCGAGCAGTACTTC | CSAAAGGSEQYF
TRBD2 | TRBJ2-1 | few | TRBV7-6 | TGTGCCAGCAGGACTAGCGGGAACTCCTACAATGAGCAGTTCTTC | CASRTSGNSYNEQFF
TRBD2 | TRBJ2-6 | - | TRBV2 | TGTGCCAGCAACGGGGGGAGCTCTGGGGCCAACGTCCTGACTTTC | CASNGGSSGANVLTF
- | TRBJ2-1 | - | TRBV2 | TGTGCCAGCAGCGCGGTCTATAAGACGGATGAGCAGTTCTTC | CASSAVYKTDEQFF
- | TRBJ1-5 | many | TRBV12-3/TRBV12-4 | TGTGCCAGCAGTTTACGGGGGGAGCGTCAGCCCCAGCATTTT | CASSLRGERQPQHF
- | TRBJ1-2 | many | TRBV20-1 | TGCAGTGCTAGCTTCCAGGGATGGGGAGGCTACACCTTC | CSASFQGWGGYTF
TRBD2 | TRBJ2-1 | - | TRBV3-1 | TGTGCCAGCAGCCAAAATCTAGCGGGAGGGTATGAGCAGTTCTTC | CASSQNLAGGYEQFF
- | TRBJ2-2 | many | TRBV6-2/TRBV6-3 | TGTGCCAGCAGGGTTGAAGCCTCCACCGGGGAGCTGTTTTTT | CASRVEASTGELFF
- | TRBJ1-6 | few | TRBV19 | TGTGCCAGTAGTTTTGACGGGCAGGGAGGTTCACCCCTCCACTTT | CASSFDGQGGSPLHF
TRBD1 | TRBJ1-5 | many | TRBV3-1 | TGTGCCAGCAGCCAAGCGGGCAGGGGGCACAGCAATCAGCCCCAGCATTTT | CASSQAGRGHSNQPQHF
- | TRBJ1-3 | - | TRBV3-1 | TGTGCCAGCAGCCAGGGGCAGGGCTTTGGAAACACCATATATTTT | CASSQGQGFGNTIYF
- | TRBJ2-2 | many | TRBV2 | TGTGCCAGCAGCGCGGACGTTACCGGGGAGCTGTTTTTT | CASSADVTGELFF
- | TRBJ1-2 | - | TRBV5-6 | TGTGCCAGCAGCTCCGGGAATCAGTATGGCTACACCTTC | CASSSGNQYGYTF
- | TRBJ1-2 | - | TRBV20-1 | TGCAGTGCTAATAGGGATGGAGATAGCGGCTACACCTTC | CSANRDGDSGYTF
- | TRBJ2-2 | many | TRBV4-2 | TGTGCCAGCAGCCAAACAGCGTGGGGGAACACCGGGGACCTGTTTTTT | CASSQTAWGNTGDLFF
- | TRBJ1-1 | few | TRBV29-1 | TGCAGCGTTGAGGTTCTTCGGTCAGGGGTTACTACTGAAGTTTTCTTT | CSVEVLRSGVTTEVFF
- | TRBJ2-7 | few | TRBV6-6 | TGTGCCAGCAGTTCACCAACACAGGGCTACGAGCAGTACTTC | CASSSPTQGYEQYF
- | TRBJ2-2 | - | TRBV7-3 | TGTGCCAGCAGCCCCCGGGGGCGAAGTACCGGGGAGCTGTTTTTT | CASSPRGRSTGELFF
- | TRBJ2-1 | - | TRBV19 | TGTGCCAGTAGGGCAGAGCAGTTCTTC | CASRAEQFF
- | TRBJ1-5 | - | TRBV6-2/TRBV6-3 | TGTGCCGGGGGGATGGCAGGGGCTCAGCCCCAGCATTTT | CAGGMAGAQPQHF
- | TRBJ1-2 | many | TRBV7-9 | TGTGCCAGCAGCTTAGGACCGGGTGGCTACACCTTC | CASSLGPGGYTF
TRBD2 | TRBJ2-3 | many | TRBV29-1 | TGCAGCGTCTTCGGGACTAGCGGGAGGCCCCTTAGCACAGATACGCAGTATTTT | CSVFGTSGRPLSTDTQYF
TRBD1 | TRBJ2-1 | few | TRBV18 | TGTGCCAGCTCACCTAATCGGCAGGGGGCCAACAATGAGCAGTTCTTC | CASSPNRQGANNEQFF
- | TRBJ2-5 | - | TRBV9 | TGTGCCAGCAGCGCCGGGACTCCTAAAGAGACCCAGTACTTC | CASSAGTPKETQYF
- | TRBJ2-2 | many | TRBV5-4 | TGTGCCAGCAGCTTTTACAGGGCCTTGAACACCGGGGAGCTGTTTTTT | CASSFYRALNTGELFF
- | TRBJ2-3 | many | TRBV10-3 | TGTGCCGCTTCACAGGGCCCCCAAGATACGCAGTATTTT | CAASQGPQDTQYF
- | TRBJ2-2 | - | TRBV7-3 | TGTGCCAGCAGCCAGATGGTGAACACCGGGGAGCTGTTTTTT | CASSQMVNTGELFF
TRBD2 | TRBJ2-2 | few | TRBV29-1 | TGCAGCGTCCGACTAGCGGGAGCGGGCGGGGAGCTGTTTTTT | CSVRLAGAGGELFF
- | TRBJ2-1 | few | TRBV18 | TGTGCCAGCTCACCATCCTCGGCAGGGGAGTTCTTC | CASSPSSAGEFF
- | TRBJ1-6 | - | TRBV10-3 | TGTGCCATCAGTCGGAGGGAGCCTTATAATTCACCCCTCCACTTT | CAISRREPYNSPLHF
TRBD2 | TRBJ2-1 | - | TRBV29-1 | TGCAGCGTTGAAGATTGGAGCGGGAGTATTAATGAGCAGTTCTTC | CSVEDWSGSINEQFF
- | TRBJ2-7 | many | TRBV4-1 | TGCGCCAGCAGCCAAGATCAAAGGGGGTACGAGCAGTACTTC | CASSQDQRGYEQYF
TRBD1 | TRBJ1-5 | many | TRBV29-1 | TGCAGCACAGGGGCAGCTGGCAATCAGCCCCAGCATTTT | CSTGAAGNQPQHF
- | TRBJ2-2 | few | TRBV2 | TGTGCCAGCAGTGGGCAGGGGATGACCGGGGAGCTGTTTTTT | CASSGQGMTGELFF